This TCR beta chain emerged from a study of T cells expressing NK-cell markers. Study-wide background: Sorted CD3+CD56+NKG2C+, CD3+CD56+NKG2C- and CD3+CD56-NKG2C+ T cells supplied TCR beta repertoires.

TCRdb reworked the 5' RACE reads into one entry per CDR3 protein, no DNA. Its listing shows more than 400,000 distinct CDR3 sequences. CDR1 is KGHDR and CDR2 is SFDVKD in the germline V gene. The length of the CDR3 is 16 residues. The receptor was isolated from a woman aged 18-70 years in good health. The rearrangement uses TRBV24-1 and TRBJ1-5; TCRdb lists TRBD1, though no DNA is available to test this call. The specimen was blood T cells: a sorted CD56 or NKG2C T cell subset, CD4+ or CD8+ T cells, or bulk PBMC T cells (not recorded which). The chain's CDR3 is CATSDGQGSSNQPQHF.